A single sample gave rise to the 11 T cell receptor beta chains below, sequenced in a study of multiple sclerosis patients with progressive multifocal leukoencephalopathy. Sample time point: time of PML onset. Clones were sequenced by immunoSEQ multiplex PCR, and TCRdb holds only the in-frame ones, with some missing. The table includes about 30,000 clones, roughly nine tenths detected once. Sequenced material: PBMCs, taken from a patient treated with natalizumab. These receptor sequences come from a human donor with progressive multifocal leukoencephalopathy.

CDR3 nucleotide sequence: TGTGCCAGTCTCCCGAGTAGTGGGTGGGGCTCCTACAATGAGCAGTTCTTC. This sequence encodes CASLPSSGWGSYNEQFF. V usage is TRBV27 and J usage is TRBJ2-1, with D hard to call. The CDR3 is made up of 17 amino acids. Germline-derived CDR1 and CDR2 are MNHEY and SMNVEV (reference sequence). Trimming took 9 bases from V and 0 from J, leaving 21 bases between them.

CDR3 sequence reads: CASSLNSQGRGNYGYTF. CDR3 DNA: TGTGCCAGCAGCTTAAACTCGCAGGGGCGTGGGAACTATGGCTACACCTTC. The J gene is TRBJ1-2, the V gene TRBV7-2, with D possibly TRBD1 on 6 matching bases. The CDR3 runs 17 residues. CDR1 is SGHTA and CDR2 is FQGNSA in the germline V gene. Trimming removed 2 bases from V and 2 bases from J, with 18 bases in between.

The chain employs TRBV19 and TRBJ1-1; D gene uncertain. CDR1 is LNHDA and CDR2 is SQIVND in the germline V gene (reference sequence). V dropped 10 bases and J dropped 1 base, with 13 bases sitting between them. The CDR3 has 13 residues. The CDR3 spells CATEDGRNTEAFF. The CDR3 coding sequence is TGTGCCACGGAGGACGGGAGGAACACTGAAGCTTTCTTT.

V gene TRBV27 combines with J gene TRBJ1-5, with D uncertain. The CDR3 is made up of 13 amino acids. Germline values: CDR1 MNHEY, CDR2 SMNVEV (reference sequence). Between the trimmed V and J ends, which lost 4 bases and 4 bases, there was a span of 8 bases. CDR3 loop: CASSWAWNQPQHF. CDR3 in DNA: TGTGCCAGCAGTTGGGCGTGGAATCAGCCCCAGCATTTT.

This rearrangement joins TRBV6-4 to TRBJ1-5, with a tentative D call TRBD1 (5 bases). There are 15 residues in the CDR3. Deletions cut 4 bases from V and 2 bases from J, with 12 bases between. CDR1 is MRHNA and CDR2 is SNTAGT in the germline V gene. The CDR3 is CASSVMGVGNQPQHF. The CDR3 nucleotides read TGTGCCAGCAGTGTTATGGGGGTAGGCAATCAGCCCCAGCATTTT.

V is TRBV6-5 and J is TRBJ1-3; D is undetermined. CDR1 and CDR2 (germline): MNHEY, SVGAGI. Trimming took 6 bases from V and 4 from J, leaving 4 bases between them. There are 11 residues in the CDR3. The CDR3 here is CASSHGNTIYF. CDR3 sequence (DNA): TGTGCCAGCAGCCACGGAAACACCATATATTTT.

The CDR3, as DNA: TGTGCCTGGCGCCCGGGACTTATGAACACTGAAGCTTTCTTT. Protein: CAWRPGLMNTEAFF. The J gene is TRBJ1-1, the V gene TRBV30, with D perhaps TRBD1 (5 bases). The V and J ends lost 5 bases and 0 bases respectively, with 13 bases between them. The CDR3 extends over 14 amino acids. Germline CDR1 GTSNPN, CDR2 SVGIG (reference sequence).

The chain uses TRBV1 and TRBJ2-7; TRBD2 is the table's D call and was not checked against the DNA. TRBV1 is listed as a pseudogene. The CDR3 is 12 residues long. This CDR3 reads CTSSQQTLEQYF. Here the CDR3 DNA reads TGCACCAGCAGCCAGCAGACTCTCGAGCAGTACTTC.

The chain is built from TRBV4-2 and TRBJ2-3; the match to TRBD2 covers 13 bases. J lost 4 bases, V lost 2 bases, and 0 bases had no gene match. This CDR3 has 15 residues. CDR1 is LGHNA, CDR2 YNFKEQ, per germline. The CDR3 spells CASSQTSGRADTQYF. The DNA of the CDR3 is TGTGCCAGCAGCCAAACTAGCGGGAGGGCAGATACGCAGTATTTT.

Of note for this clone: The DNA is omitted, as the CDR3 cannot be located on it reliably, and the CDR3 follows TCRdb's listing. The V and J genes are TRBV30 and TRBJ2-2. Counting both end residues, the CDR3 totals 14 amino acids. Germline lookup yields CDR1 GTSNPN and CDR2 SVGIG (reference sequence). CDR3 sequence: CAWSVLFGNGELFF.

For the CDR3, the DNA is TGTGCCAGCAGCGCGACTGGGGACGAGCAGTACTTC. Amino acid sequence: CASSATGDEQYF. This chain links TRBV9 with TRBJ2-5; no firm D call. The end of the DNA aligns better with TRBJ2-7, so the J call may be wrong. The length of the CDR3 is 12 residues. Germline V gene sequence: CDR1 SGDLS, CDR2 YYNGEE.